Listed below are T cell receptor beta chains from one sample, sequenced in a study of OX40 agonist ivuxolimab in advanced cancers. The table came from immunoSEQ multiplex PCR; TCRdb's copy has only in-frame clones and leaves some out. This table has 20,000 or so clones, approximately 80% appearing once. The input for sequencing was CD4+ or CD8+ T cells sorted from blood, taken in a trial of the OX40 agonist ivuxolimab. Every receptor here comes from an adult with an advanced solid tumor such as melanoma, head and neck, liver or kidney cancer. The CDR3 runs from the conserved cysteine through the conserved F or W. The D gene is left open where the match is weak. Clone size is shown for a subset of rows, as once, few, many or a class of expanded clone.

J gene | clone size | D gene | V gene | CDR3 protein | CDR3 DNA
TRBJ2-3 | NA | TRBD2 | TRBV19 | CASSIFWTSGDTDTQYF | TGTGCCAGTAGTATTTTTTGGACTAGCGGAGACACAGATACGCAGTATTTT
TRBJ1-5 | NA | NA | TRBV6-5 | CASSYGSNQPQHF | TGTGCCAGCAGTTACGGCAGCAATCAGCCCCAGCATTTT
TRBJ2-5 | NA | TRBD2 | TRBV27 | CASSLYAGEETQYF | TGTGCCAGCAGTTTATATGCGGGGGAAGAGACCCAGTACTTC
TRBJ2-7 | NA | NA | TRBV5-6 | CASSLIWNEQYF | TGTGCCAGCAGCTTAATATGGAACGAGCAGTACTTC
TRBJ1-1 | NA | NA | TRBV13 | CASSLQGPNTEAFF | TGTGCCAGCAGTCTTCAGGGACCGAACACTGAAGCTTTCTTT
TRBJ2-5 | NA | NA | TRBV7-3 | CASSLIGETQYF | TGTGCCAGCAGCTTAATCGGGGAGACCCAGTACTTC
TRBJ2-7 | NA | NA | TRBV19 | CASRGSSYEQYF | TGTGCCAGTAGGGGCAGTTCCTACGAGCAGTACTTC
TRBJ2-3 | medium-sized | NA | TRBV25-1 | CASAAGDTQYF | TGTGCCAGCGCAGCCGGGGATACGCAGTATTTT
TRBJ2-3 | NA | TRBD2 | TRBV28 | CASTPGGDTDTQYF | TGTGCCAGCACTCCTGGGGGGGACACAGATACGCAGTATTTT
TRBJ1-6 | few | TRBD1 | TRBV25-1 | CASSESQGASPLHF | TGTGCCAGCAGTGAATCCCAGGGGGCATCACCCCTCCACTTT
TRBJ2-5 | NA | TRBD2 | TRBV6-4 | CASSEGSGGAPETQYF | TGTGCCAGCAGTGAAGGTAGCGGGGGGGCCCCGGAGACCCAGTACTTC
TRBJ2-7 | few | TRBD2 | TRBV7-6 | CASSGFVEGTSGRRSYEQYF | TGTGCCAGCAGCGGATTCGTGGAAGGGACTAGCGGGAGGAGATCCTACGAGCAGTACTTC
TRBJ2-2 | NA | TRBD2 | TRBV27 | CASAGTSFGELFF | TGTGCCAGCGCCGGGACTAGCTTTGGGGAGCTGTTTTTT
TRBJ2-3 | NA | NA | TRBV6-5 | CASSLITSPRTDTQYF | TGTGCCAGCAGTTTGATCACGTCCCCCCGCACAGATACGCAGTATTTT
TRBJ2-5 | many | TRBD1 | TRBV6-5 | CASSYFGQGGETQYF | TGTGCCAGCAGTTACTTTGGACAGGGCGGCGAGACCCAGTACTTC
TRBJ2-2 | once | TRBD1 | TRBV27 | CASSLLGTANTGELFF | TGTGCCAGCAGTTTATTAGGGACAGCAAACACCGGGGAGCTGTTTTTT
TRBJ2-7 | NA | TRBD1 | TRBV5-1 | CASWDRDYEQYF | TGCGCCAGCTGGGACAGAGACTACGAGCAGTACTTC
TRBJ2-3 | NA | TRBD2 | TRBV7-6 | CASSLVIPSGGFTDTQYF | TGTGCCAGCAGCTTAGTGATTCCTAGCGGGGGGTTCACAGATACGCAGTATTTT
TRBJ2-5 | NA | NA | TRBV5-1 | CASSFGANQETQYF | TGCGCCAGCAGCTTCGGGGCAAACCAAGAGACCCAGTACTTC
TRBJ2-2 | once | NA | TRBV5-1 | CASSLTGPRDPNTGELFF | TGCGCCAGCAGCTTGACGGGGCCTCGGGACCCGAACACCGGGGAGCTGTTTTTT
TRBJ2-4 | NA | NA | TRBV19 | CASSIWGPKNIQYF | TGTGCCAGTAGTATCTGGGGTCCCAAAAACATTCAGTACTTC
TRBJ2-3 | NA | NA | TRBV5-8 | CASSKPRGPGTDTQYF | TGTGCCAGCAGTAAACCCAGGGGCCCTGGCACAGATACGCAGTATTTT
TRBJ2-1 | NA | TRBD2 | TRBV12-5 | CASGLVRGGRAGGNNEQFF | TGTGCTAGTGGTTTGGTACGTGGCGGGAGGGCCGGAGGAAACAATGAGCAGTTCTTC
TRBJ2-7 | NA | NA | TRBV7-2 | CASSFDLYEQYF | TGTGCCAGCAGCTTCGATCTCTACGAGCAGTACTTC
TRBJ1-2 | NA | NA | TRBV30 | CAFATVNYGYTF | TGTGCCTTCGCGACCGTGAACTATGGCTACACCTTC
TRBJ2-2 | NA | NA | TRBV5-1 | CASSLPQAGELFF | TGCGCCAGCAGCCTACCACAGGCCGGGGAGCTGTTTTTT
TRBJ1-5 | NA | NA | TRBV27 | CASSLAGGNQPQHF | TGTGCCAGCAGTTTAGCAGGGGGCAATCAGCCCCAGCATTTT
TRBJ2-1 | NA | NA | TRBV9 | CASSVDLGAWNEQFF | TGTGCCAGCAGCGTAGATTTGGGGGCTTGGAATGAGCAGTTCTTC
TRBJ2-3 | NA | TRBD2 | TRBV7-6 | CASSTGLAGGPTDTQYF | TGTGCCAGCAGCACGGGACTAGCGGGGGGGCCTACAGATACGCAGTATTTT
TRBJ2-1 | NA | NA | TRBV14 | CASSPGPGEQFF | TGTGCCAGCAGCCCAGGTCCTGGTGAGCAGTTCTTC
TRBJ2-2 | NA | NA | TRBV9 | CASRDGNANTGELFF | TGTGCCAGCAGAGACGGAAACGCGAACACCGGGGAGCTGTTTTTT